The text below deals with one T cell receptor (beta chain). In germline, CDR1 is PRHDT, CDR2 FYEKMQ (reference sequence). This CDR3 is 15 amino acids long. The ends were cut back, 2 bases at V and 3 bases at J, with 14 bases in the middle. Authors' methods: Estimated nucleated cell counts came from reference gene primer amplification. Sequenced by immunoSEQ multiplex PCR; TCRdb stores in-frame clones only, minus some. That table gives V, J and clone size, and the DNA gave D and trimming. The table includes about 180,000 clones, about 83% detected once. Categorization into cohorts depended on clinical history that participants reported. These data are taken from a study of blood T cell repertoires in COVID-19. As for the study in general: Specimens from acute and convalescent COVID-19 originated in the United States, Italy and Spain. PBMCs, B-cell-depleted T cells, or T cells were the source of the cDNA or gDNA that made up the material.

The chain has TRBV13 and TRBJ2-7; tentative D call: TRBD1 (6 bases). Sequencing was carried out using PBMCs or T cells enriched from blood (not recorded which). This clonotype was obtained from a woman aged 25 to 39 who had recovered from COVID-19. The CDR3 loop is CASSLSGQKIYEQYF. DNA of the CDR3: TGTGCCAGCAGCTTATCGGGACAAAAAATCTACGAGCAGTACTTC.